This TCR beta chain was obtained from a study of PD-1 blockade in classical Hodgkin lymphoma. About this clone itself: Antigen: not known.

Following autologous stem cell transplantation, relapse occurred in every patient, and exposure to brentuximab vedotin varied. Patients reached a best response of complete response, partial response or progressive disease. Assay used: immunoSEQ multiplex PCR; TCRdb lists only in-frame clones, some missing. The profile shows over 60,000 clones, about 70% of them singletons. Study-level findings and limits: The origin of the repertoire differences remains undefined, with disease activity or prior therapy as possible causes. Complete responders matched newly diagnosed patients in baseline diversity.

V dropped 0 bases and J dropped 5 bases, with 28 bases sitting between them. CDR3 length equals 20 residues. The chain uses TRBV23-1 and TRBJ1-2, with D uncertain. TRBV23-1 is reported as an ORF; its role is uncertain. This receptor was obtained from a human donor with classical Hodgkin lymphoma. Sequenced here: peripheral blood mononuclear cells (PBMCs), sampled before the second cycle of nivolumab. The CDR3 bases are TGCGCCAGCAGTCAATCGGTTCGGCGGACCTTCTACCCGGGGAGGTATGGCTACACCTTC. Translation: CASSQSVRRTFYPGRYGYTF.